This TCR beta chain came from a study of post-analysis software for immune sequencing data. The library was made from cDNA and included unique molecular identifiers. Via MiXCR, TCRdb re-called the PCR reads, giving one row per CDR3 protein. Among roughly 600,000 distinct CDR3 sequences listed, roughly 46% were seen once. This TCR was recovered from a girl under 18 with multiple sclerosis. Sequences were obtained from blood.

CDR3 residues: CSARETGHTEAFF. CDR3 sequence (DNA): TGCAGTGCTAGAGAAACAGGGCACACTGAAGCTTTCTTT. The chain recombines TRBV20-1 with TRBJ1-1; possibly TRBD1 for D (6 bases). The germline V and J ends were trimmed by 0 bases and 3 bases, with 8 bases remaining between them. The CDR3 runs to 13 residues. Looked up from germline, CDR1 is DFQATT and CDR2 is SNEGSKA (reference sequence).